The rows below give T cell receptor beta chains drawn from one sample of a study of PD-1 blockade in mismatch repair-deficient tumors. Their specific antigens are unknown. Assay: immunoSEQ multiplex PCR; the TCRdb copy retains only in-frame clones and omits some. This table has about 14,000 clones, about 85% appearing once. The sample in question was cells cultured in vitro, obtained from a patient treated with pembrolizumab. The source is an adult with mismatch repair-deficient cancer. CDR3s include the opening cysteine and the closing phenylalanine or tryptophan. D genes are given only for firm matches. For some rows the clone size is stated as once, few or many, or as a class when expanded; others skip it.

d_gene: -
abundance: -
v_gene: TRBV28
j_gene: TRBJ2-3
CDR3nt: TGTGCCAGCAGTTTCCGGCAGGGAAAGGATACGCAGTATTTT
CDR3aa: CASSFRQGKDTQYF

d_gene: -
abundance: -
v_gene: TRBV5-1
j_gene: TRBJ2-2
CDR3nt: TGCGCCAGCAGACTCTGGCCGCAGGGAGGCACCGGGGAGCTGTTTTTT
CDR3aa: CASRLWPQGGTGELFF

d_gene: TRBD1
abundance: -
v_gene: TRBV5-1
j_gene: TRBJ1-2
CDR3nt: TGCGCCAGCAGCTTGGCCTCGGCAGGGGGTGTTGGCTACACCTTC
CDR3aa: CASSLASAGGVGYTF

d_gene: TRBD1
abundance: -
v_gene: TRBV2
j_gene: TRBJ1-3
CDR3nt: TGTGCCAGCAGCAAATTACAGGGGGCGCTCTCTGGAAACACCATATATTTT
CDR3aa: CASSKLQGALSGNTIYF

d_gene: TRBD2
abundance: -
v_gene: TRBV14
j_gene: TRBJ2-5
CDR3nt: TGTGCCAGCAGCCAATTAGGGACTAGCGGTGAGACCCAGTACTTC
CDR3aa: CASSQLGTSGETQYF

d_gene: TRBD2
abundance: -
v_gene: TRBV4-2
j_gene: TRBJ2-7
CDR3nt: TGTGCCAGCAGCCAAGTGGGCTTAGCGGGACTTAACTACGAGCAGTACTTC
CDR3aa: CASSQVGLAGLNYEQYF

d_gene: TRBD2
abundance: -
v_gene: TRBV6-1
j_gene: TRBJ2-7
CDR3nt: TGTGCCAGCAGTGAAGAACTAGCGGGTTCCTACGAGCAGTACTTC
CDR3aa: CASSEELAGSYEQYF

d_gene: TRBD2
abundance: -
v_gene: TRBV10-3
j_gene: TRBJ2-1
CDR3nt: TGTGCCACACAGGGAGAACTAGCGGGAGGGCCCGGGCAGTTCTTC
CDR3aa: CATQGELAGGPGQFF

d_gene: TRBD1
abundance: -
v_gene: TRBV9
j_gene: TRBJ2-7
CDR3nt: TGTGCCAGCAGCGAAACAGGGGGCGACGAGCAGTACTTC
CDR3aa: CASSETGGDEQYF

d_gene: -
abundance: -
v_gene: TRBV6-1
j_gene: TRBJ2-3
CDR3nt: TGTGCCAGCCTCCTGCGACCAGATACGCAGTATTTT
CDR3aa: CASLLRPDTQYF

d_gene: TRBD2
abundance: -
v_gene: TRBV9
j_gene: TRBJ2-1
CDR3nt: TGTGCCAGCAGCGTCGGTCCCGGGACTAGCGGGGGCAATGAGCAGTTCTTC
CDR3aa: CASSVGPGTSGGNEQFF

d_gene: -
abundance: -
v_gene: TRBV5-1
j_gene: TRBJ2-2
CDR3nt: TGCGCCAGCAGCTTAACGCTACAGACCGGGGAGCTGTTTTTT
CDR3aa: CASSLTLQTGELFF

d_gene: -
abundance: -
v_gene: TRBV28
j_gene: TRBJ1-2
CDR3nt: TGTGCCAGCAGTTCAGACTTGGAGGGCTACACCTTC
CDR3aa: CASSSDLEGYTF

d_gene: TRBD2
abundance: -
v_gene: TRBV20-1
j_gene: TRBJ2-7
CDR3nt: TGCAGTGCTAGAGGGGGGGGGAAGCAGTACTTC
CDR3aa: CSARGGGKQYF

d_gene: -
abundance: -
v_gene: TRBV19
j_gene: TRBJ2-1
CDR3nt: TGTGCCAGTAGTATAGATGCAGGGGTGGGCAATGAGCAGTTCTTC
CDR3aa: CASSIDAGVGNEQFF

d_gene: -
abundance: -
v_gene: TRBV5-1
j_gene: TRBJ2-3
CDR3nt: TGCGCCAGCAAACTTAAAGATACGCAGTATTTT
CDR3aa: CASKLKDTQYF

d_gene: -
abundance: -
v_gene: TRBV19
j_gene: TRBJ1-5
CDR3nt: TGTGCCAGTAGTATAGACGTGGATAGCAATCAGCCCCAGCATTTT
CDR3aa: CASSIDVDSNQPQHF

d_gene: -
abundance: -
v_gene: TRBV9
j_gene: TRBJ2-2
CDR3nt: TGTGCCAGCAGCCTCGGCACCGGGGAGCTGTTTTTT
CDR3aa: CASSLGTGELFF

d_gene: -
abundance: -
v_gene: TRBV4-1
j_gene: TRBJ2-4
CDR3nt: TGCGCCAGCAGCCAAGGCCCCCCCCCGGCCAAAAACATTCAGTACTTC
CDR3aa: CASSQGPPPAKNIQYF

d_gene: -
abundance: few
v_gene: TRBV11-2
j_gene: TRBJ1-1
CDR3nt: TGTGCCAGCAGCTTCAGGGGCGGGAACACTGAAGCTTTCTTT
CDR3aa: CASSFRGGNTEAFF

d_gene: -
abundance: -
v_gene: TRBV6-6
j_gene: TRBJ2-2
CDR3nt: TGTGCCAGCAGAGAGACAGGAACGAACACCGGGGAGCTGTTTTTT
CDR3aa: CASRETGTNTGELFF

d_gene: -
abundance: -
v_gene: TRBV13
j_gene: TRBJ2-2
CDR3nt: TGTGCCAGCAGCGCGGGACCGATGGGCGGGGAGCTGTTTTTT
CDR3aa: CASSAGPMGGELFF

d_gene: -
abundance: -
v_gene: TRBV5-1
j_gene: TRBJ1-5
CDR3nt: TGCGCCAGCAGCTTGGTGCTGGGTCAACAGCCCCAGCATTTT
CDR3aa: CASSLVLGQQPQHF

d_gene: TRBD1
abundance: -
v_gene: TRBV19
j_gene: TRBJ2-7
CDR3nt: TGTGCCAGTAGTACGCTTCCGGGACAGGGGTTAACACAGTACTTC
CDR3aa: CASSTLPGQGLTQYF

d_gene: -
abundance: -
v_gene: TRBV9
j_gene: TRBJ2-7
CDR3nt: TGTGCCAGCAGCGTAACAGGGAAAGGGCCCTACGAGCAGTACTTC
CDR3aa: CASSVTGKGPYEQYF

d_gene: -
abundance: -
v_gene: TRBV29-1
j_gene: TRBJ2-1
CDR3nt: TGCAGCGTCCGAGGTTGGGGGGCTTACAATGAGCAGTTCTTC
CDR3aa: CSVRGWGAYNEQFF

d_gene: TRBD1
abundance: -
v_gene: TRBV9
j_gene: TRBJ1-4
CDR3nt: TGTGCCAGCAGCACATCCGGGACAGTCCACGAAAAACTGTTTTTT
CDR3aa: CASSTSGTVHEKLFF

d_gene: -
abundance: -
v_gene: TRBV7-9
j_gene: TRBJ1-1
CDR3nt: TGTGCCAGCAGCTCGAACGGTAAGAGGGCGGGCACTGAAGCTTTCTTT
CDR3aa: CASSSNGKRAGTEAFF

d_gene: -
abundance: -
v_gene: TRBV5-1
j_gene: TRBJ1-1
CDR3nt: TGCGCCAGCAGCTTGGACGGATTGAACACTGAAGCTTTCTTT
CDR3aa: CASSLDGLNTEAFF

d_gene: -
abundance: -
v_gene: TRBV21-1
j_gene: TRBJ2-7
CDR3nt: TGTGCCAGCAGATCATTATTGCTACACGTGTTAGACGAGCAGTACTTC
CDR3aa: CASRSLLLHVLDEQYF

d_gene: -
abundance: -
v_gene: TRBV10-3
j_gene: TRBJ1-2
CDR3nt: TGTGCCATCAGTGAGTCGAATCTAATCTATGGCTACACCTTC
CDR3aa: CAISESNLIYGYTF

d_gene: TRBD1
abundance: few
v_gene: TRBV6-5
j_gene: TRBJ1-1
CDR3nt: TGTGCCAGCAGCCGACTGAGACAGGGGAACACTGAAGCTTTCTTT
CDR3aa: CASSRLRQGNTEAFF

d_gene: TRBD2
abundance: -
v_gene: TRBV7-8
j_gene: TRBJ2-1
CDR3nt: TGTGCCAGCAGCCTTTCCGGGACTAGGGGCCTCAATGAGCAGTTCTTC
CDR3aa: CASSLSGTRGLNEQFF

d_gene: -
abundance: -
v_gene: TRBV5-4
j_gene: TRBJ2-5
CDR3nt: TGTGCCAGCAGCAAATCCGGGACCGGATTCGACCAAGAGACCCAGTACTTC
CDR3aa: CASSKSGTGFDQETQYF

d_gene: -
abundance: -
v_gene: TRBV27
j_gene: TRBJ2-7
CDR3nt: TGTGCCAGCAGTTTATCGACGAGGGGGGCGAGCGAGCAGTACTTC
CDR3aa: CASSLSTRGASEQYF

d_gene: -
abundance: -
v_gene: TRBV16
j_gene: TRBJ2-7
CDR3nt: TGTGCCAGCAGCCTATCGGTGAAGGGAGAGGACGAGCAGTACTTC
CDR3aa: CASSLSVKGEDEQYF

d_gene: TRBD1
abundance: -
v_gene: TRBV5-1
j_gene: TRBJ1-1
CDR3nt: TGCGCCAGCAGCTCCACAGGGGAGACTGAAGCTTTCTTT
CDR3aa: CASSSTGETEAFF

d_gene: -
abundance: -
v_gene: TRBV13
j_gene: TRBJ2-7
CDR3nt: TGTGCCAGCAGCTCGGGCCTCAGACCCTACGAGCAGTACTTC
CDR3aa: CASSSGLRPYEQYF

d_gene: -
abundance: -
v_gene: TRBV15
j_gene: TRBJ1-6
CDR3nt: TGTGCCACCAGCAGAGACAACAATAATTCACCCCTCCACTTT
CDR3aa: CATSRDNNNSPLHF

d_gene: -
abundance: -
v_gene: TRBV5-1
j_gene: TRBJ2-6
CDR3nt: TGCGCCAGCAGCTTGGAGGTCCGGCCACATCCACAAAGATCTGGGGCCAACGTCCTGACTTTC
CDR3aa: CASSLEVRPHPQRSGANVLTF

d_gene: -
abundance: -
v_gene: TRBV7-9
j_gene: TRBJ1-3
CDR3nt: TGTGCCAGCAGCCCCGGGACGGCCTCTGGAAACACCATATATTTT
CDR3aa: CASSPGTASGNTIYF

d_gene: -
abundance: -
v_gene: TRBV9
j_gene: TRBJ2-7
CDR3nt: TGTGCCAGCAGCCCTAGCGCGGTCCACGAGCAGTACTTC
CDR3aa: CASSPSAVHEQYF

d_gene: -
abundance: -
v_gene: TRBV7-8
j_gene: TRBJ1-2
CDR3nt: TGTGCCAGCAGCTCGAAACCAACGGGGGGCTACACCTTC
CDR3aa: CASSSKPTGGYTF

d_gene: -
abundance: -
v_gene: TRBV12-5
j_gene: TRBJ1-1
CDR3nt: TGTGCTAGTGGTTTCCAAGCGACAGCGAACACTGAAGCTTTCTTT
CDR3aa: CASGFQATANTEAFF

d_gene: -
abundance: -
v_gene: TRBV15
j_gene: TRBJ1-2
CDR3nt: TGTGCCACCAGCAGAGCGGGGTTTCGCGATTGGACCTCATGGTATGGCTACACCTTC
CDR3aa: CATSRAGFRDWTSWYGYTF

d_gene: TRBD1
abundance: -
v_gene: TRBV4-2
j_gene: TRBJ2-3
CDR3nt: TGTGCCAGCAGCCAAGCTGGACAGGGGGCTGGGGATACGCAGTATTTT
CDR3aa: CASSQAGQGAGDTQYF

d_gene: -
abundance: -
v_gene: TRBV11-2
j_gene: TRBJ2-4
CDR3nt: TGTGCCAGCAGCTTCCCCCTCGGGTCTCTTCTAGCCAAAAACATTCAGTACTTC
CDR3aa: CASSFPLGSLLAKNIQYF

d_gene: TRBD1
abundance: -
v_gene: TRBV11-2
j_gene: TRBJ1-4
CDR3nt: TGTGCCAGCAGCTTAAACAGGGGAATCGTCGTTAATGAAAAACTGTTTTTT
CDR3aa: CASSLNRGIVVNEKLFF

d_gene: -
abundance: -
v_gene: TRBV27
j_gene: TRBJ1-2
CDR3nt: TGTGCCAGCAGTCCAGAAATAGGATACTATGGCTACACCTTC
CDR3aa: CASSPEIGYYGYTF

d_gene: TRBD2
abundance: -
v_gene: TRBV5-8
j_gene: TRBJ2-1
CDR3nt: TGTGCCAGCAAGTTCATGACCGGGACTAGTAACCTCCGTGAGCAGTTCTTC
CDR3aa: CASKFMTGTSNLREQFF

d_gene: -
abundance: -
v_gene: TRBV19
j_gene: TRBJ2-1
CDR3nt: TGTGCCAGTAGTGACGGGACGGCGTACAATGAGCAGTTCTTC
CDR3aa: CASSDGTAYNEQFF

d_gene: TRBD2
abundance: -
v_gene: TRBV6-6
j_gene: TRBJ2-5
CDR3nt: TGTGCCAGCAACGAGCGGGAGGGAGAGACCCAGTACTTC
CDR3aa: CASNEREGETQYF

d_gene: -
abundance: -
v_gene: TRBV18
j_gene: TRBJ1-5
CDR3nt: TGTGCCAGCTCACCGACAGGTTATAGCAATCAGCCCCAGCATTTT
CDR3aa: CASSPTGYSNQPQHF

d_gene: TRBD2
abundance: -
v_gene: TRBV18
j_gene: TRBJ2-1
CDR3nt: TGTGCCAGCTCACCCGGACTAGCGGATGAGCAGTTCTTC
CDR3aa: CASSPGLADEQFF

d_gene: TRBD2
abundance: -
v_gene: TRBV5-1
j_gene: TRBJ2-2
CDR3nt: TGCGCCAACAGCCCGGCAGGGGGGCTAGCGGGAGGAAGGAACACCGGGGAGCTGTTTTTT
CDR3aa: CANSPAGGLAGGRNTGELFF

d_gene: -
abundance: -
v_gene: TRBV6-1
j_gene: TRBJ2-3
CDR3nt: TGTGCCAGCCGGGACCTAGGTAGCACAGATACGCAGTATTTT
CDR3aa: CASRDLGSTDTQYF

d_gene: TRBD2
abundance: -
v_gene: TRBV10-1
j_gene: TRBJ2-5
CDR3nt: TGCGCCAGCAGTGGACTAGCGGGCCAAGAGACCCAGTACTTC
CDR3aa: CASSGLAGQETQYF

d_gene: -
abundance: -
v_gene: TRBV10-3
j_gene: TRBJ1-1
CDR3nt: TGTGCCATCAGTGTCGGGAACACTGAAGCTTTCTTT
CDR3aa: CAISVGNTEAFF